The clone carrying this TCR beta chain was recorded a few times. Its antigen is not known. The sample originates from a study of T-cell memory formation after mild COVID-19. Study-wide results and caveats: Clones that contracted from day 15 to 85 were balanced CD4/CD8, while later expanders leaned CD4+.

Trimming stripped 3 bases from V and 6 bases from J, with 12 bases between. The CDR3 totals 13 residues. The germline CDR1 and CDR2 sequences are SQVTM and ANQGSEA. Via MiXCR, TCRdb re-called the 5' RACE reads, giving one row per CDR3 protein. The sample has 450,000 or so distinct CDR3 sequences, approximately 23% seen once. The J gene is TRBJ2-1, the V gene TRBV29-1; possibly TRBD2 for D (6 bases). This sequence was found in an adult woman who had mild COVID-19 (a few samples of this study predate the infection). Cell type and time point are not known. Sequenced sample: PBMCs or a T cell subset sorted from them (not recorded which). CDR3 residues: CSVDSGLPNEQFF. The CDR3 DNA reads TGCAGCGTTGATAGCGGCCTCCCCAATGAGCAGTTCTTC.